These 26 T cell receptor beta chains originate from one sample sequenced in a study of T-cell reconstitution after alpha-beta-depleted transplantation in children. Unique molecular identifiers were incorporated when the TCRbeta library was constructed. TCRdb reprocessed the PCR reads via MiXCR and lists one record per CDR3 protein. In the table there are 700,000 to 950,000 distinct CDR3 sequences, roughly 16% of which are singletons. Sequences were derived from PBMCs, mostly from graft donor cells, sampled 360 days after TCRalphabeta/CD19-depleted stem cell transplant. These TCRs come from a male patient under 18 who had a stem cell transplant for acute lymphoblastic leukemia, so the T cells may come from the graft donor.

This clonotype appeared many times. V usage is TRBV12-3 or TRBV12-4 and J usage is TRBJ1-2; D is undetermined. This CDR3 region has 13 residues. V was shortened by 6 bases and J by 6 bases, with 14 bases between the two germline ends. The CDR3 DNA sequence: TGTGCCAGCAGCTCCTGGAGGATGAATGGCTACACCTTC. This sequence encodes CASSSWRMNGYTF.

The rearrangement links TRBV5-1 to TRBJ1-2; unclear D gene. V was cut by 0 bases and J by 0 bases, with 12 bases left in between. Germline assignment: CDR1 SGHRS and CDR2 YFSETQ. This CDR3 contains 16 residues. Here the CDR3 reads CASSLAGRETNYGYTF. The CDR3 nucleotides read TGCGCCAGCAGCTTGGCCGGGAGGGAGACTAACTATGGCTACACCTTC.

This clonotype occurred many times. This chain uses TRBV14 with TRBJ2-7; 9 bases agree with TRBD2. Trimming cost V 4 bases and J 3 bases; bases outside gene matches: 7. This CDR3 contains 15 residues. Germline loops: CDR1 SGHDN, CDR2 FVKESK. The CDR3 region is CASSRLAGTFYEQYF. CDR3 nucleotide sequence: TGTGCCAGCAGCCGTCTAGCGGGGACGTTCTACGAGCAGTACTTC.

A few counts support this clonotype. The chain joins TRBV7-9 to TRBJ2-2, with D perhaps matching TRBD1 or TRBD2 (5 bases each). CDR3 size: 14 residues. The V end lost 3 bases, the J end lost 4 bases, and 9 bases lay between the germline ends. Germline V gives CDR1 SEHNR, CDR2 FQNEAQ (reference sequence). The CDR3 region is CASSFPGSTGELFF. CDR3 DNA sequence: TGTGCCAGCAGCTTCCCAGGGAGCACCGGGGAGCTGTTTTTT.

Ten or more counts support this clonotype. The V call is TRBV7-8, the J call TRBJ2-7; D unresolved. The germline V and J ends were trimmed by 5 bases and 0 bases, with 26 bases remaining between them. This CDR3 has 19 amino acids. Germline CDR1 is SGHVS and CDR2 is FQNEAQ. CDR3 in amino acids: CASSVYSRSKVHLSYEQYF. Here the CDR3 DNA reads TGTGCCAGCAGCGTATACAGCCGGTCCAAGGTCCATCTCTCCTACGAGCAGTACTTC.

The chain employs TRBV7-9 and TRBJ2-3; 7 bases align to TRBD1. In germline, CDR1 is SEHNR, CDR2 FQNEAQ (reference sequence). There are 15 residues in the CDR3. V lost 1 base, J lost 6 bases, and 7 bases stayed unmatched. The CDR3 protein is CASSLVTGRFDTQYF. The CDR3 nucleotides read TGTGCCAGCAGCTTAGTGACAGGGCGTTTTGATACGCAGTATTTT.

In the case of this clonotype: Possible read error: a much larger clone is one base away. Since the CDR3 does not end with the conserved phenylalanine or tryptophan, this likely comes from a read error. Written as DNA, the CDR3 is TGTGCCAGCAGAGGAAACCTAGGGGGAGAGACCCAGTACTAC. Protein: CASRGNLGGETQYY. V gene TRBV12-3 or TRBV12-4 combines with J gene TRBJ2-5, with D possibly being TRBD1 (6 bases). The CDR3 consists of 14 residues. The ends were cut back, 6 bases at V and 4 bases at J, with 15 bases in the middle.

This clonotype was found many times. The chain uses TRBV29-1 and TRBJ2-1; TRBD2 matches at 13 bases. Losses at the gene ends were 0 bases for V and 9 bases for J; bases not matched to a gene: 5. The germline V gene has CDR1 SQVTM and CDR2 ANQGSEA. The CDR3 consists of 15 residues. CDR3 protein: CSVEEGLAGAVEQFF. DNA of the CDR3: TGCAGCGTTGAAGAAGGACTAGCGGGAGCGGTTGAGCAGTTCTTC.

The rearrangement uses TRBV25-1 and TRBJ1-2; 11 bases fit TRBD1. This CDR3 comprises 14 residues. Losses at the gene ends were 8 bases for V and 4 bases for J; bases not matched to a gene: 6. In germline, CDR1 is MGHDK, CDR2 SYGVNS. CDR3 protein: CASSRTGGTYGYTF. The CDR3 nucleotides read TGTGCCAGCTCCCGGACAGGGGGCACCTATGGCTACACCTTC.

The chain combines TRBV7-8 with TRBJ2-1; D is possibly TRBD1 (6 bases). Germline lookup yields CDR1 SGHVS and CDR2 FQNEAQ. V lost 1 base to trimming and J lost 7 bases, with 11 bases between them. The CDR3 contains 14 residues. As DNA, the CDR3 is TGTGCCAGCAGCTTAGTCGAGAGGGGGAATGAGCAGTTCTTC. Translating it yields CASSLVERGNEQFF.

A few counts support this clonotype. The V call is TRBV12-5, the J call TRBJ2-7; D perhaps matches TRBD2 (6 bases). Trimming pared 7 bases from V and 2 bases from J, leaving 21 bases between. Germline V gene sequence: CDR1 LGHNT, CDR2 FRNRAP. The CDR3 is made up of 16 amino acids. The CDR3 bases are TGTGCTAGTGTTCCCGGAGGGGACTCAGGAGCCTACGAGCAGTACTTC. Protein product: CASVPGGDSGAYEQYF. The full variable domain, completed using reference TRBV12-5 and TRBJ2-7, is DARVTQTPRHKVTEMGQEVTMRCQPILGHNTVFWYRQTMMQGLELLAYFRNRAPLDDSGMPKDRFSAEMPDATLATLKIQPSEPRDSAVYFCASVPGGDSGAYEQYFGPGTRLTVT.

The sample holds a few counts of this clonotype. CDR3 in amino acids: CSARSGLIMNTEAFF. In DNA, the CDR3 is TGCAGTGCTAGATCAGGACTGATTATGAACACTGAAGCTTTCTTT. The J gene is TRBJ1-1, the V gene TRBV20-1; D remains ambiguous. There are 15 residues in the CDR3. Germline CDR1 reads DFQATT; CDR2 reads SNEGSKA (reference sequence). Trimming pared 2 bases from V and 0 bases from J, leaving 13 bases between.

This clonotype appeared many times. The genes are TRBV7-2 and TRBJ2-1; D gene unclear. This CDR3 has 13 residues. Germline CDR1 and CDR2: SGHTA and FQGNSA. With 4 bases removed from V and 5 bases from J, the gap between germline ends came to 9 bases. CDR3 sequence: CASSYYWDNEQFF. CDR3 in DNA: TGTGCCAGCAGCTATTACTGGGACAATGAGCAGTTCTTC.

This clonotype showed up many times. The chain joins TRBV11-2 to TRBJ1-3; D ambiguous. Deletions cut 5 bases from V and 0 bases from J, with 20 bases between. The CDR3 length is 18 residues. Germline CDR1 SGHAT, CDR2 FQNNGV. In nucleotides, the CDR3 is TGTGCCAGCAGCCTAAGACCTCTACAGTCCTACTCTGGAAACACCATATATTTT. Its protein product is CASSLRPLQSYSGNTIYF. Looking up the rest from reference TRBV11-2 and TRBJ1-3 gives the full variable domain: EAGVAQSPRYKIIEKRQSVAFWCNPISGHATLYWYQQILGQGPKLLIQFQNNGVVDDSQLPKDRFSAERLKGVDSTLKIQPAKLEDSAVYLCASSLRPLQSYSGNTIYFGEGSWLTVV.

In its sample, this clonotype was seen a few times. The chain joins TRBV15 to TRBJ2-4; D possibly corresponds to TRBD2 (6 bases). The CDR3 runs 18 residues. The germline V gene has CDR1 LNHNV and CDR2 YYDKDF (reference sequence). Trimming removed 3 bases from V and 1 base from J, with 19 bases in between. CDR3 bases: TGTGCCACCAGCAGGAGGAGGGGTGATAGGGTTGCCAAAAACATTCAGTACTTC. Protein sequence: CATSRRRGDRVAKNIQYF. Full variable domain (rest looked up from reference TRBV15 and TRBJ2-4): DAMVIQNPRYQVTQFGKPVTLSCSQTLNHNVMYWYQQKSSQAPKLLFHYYDKDFNNEADTPDNFQSRRPNTSFCFLDIRSPGLGDTAMYLCATSRRRGDRVAKNIQYFGAGTRLSVL.

The CDR3 DNA reads as TGCAGTGCTGCCCGGGACGCTACCCATGGCTACACCTTC. Its protein is CSAARDATHGYTF. This rearrangement joins TRBV20-1 to TRBJ1-2; tentative D call: TRBD1 (5 bases). Trimming took off 5 bases at V and 6 bases at J, with 16 bases between the two ends. Germline V gives CDR1 DFQATT, CDR2 SNEGSKA (reference sequence). There are 13 residues in the CDR3.

The chain couples TRBV5-1 to TRBJ2-1; the match to TRBD2 covers 7 bases. The trim removed 0 bases at V and 7 bases at J, leaving 10 bases unmatched. Germline loops: CDR1 SGHRS, CDR2 YFSETQ. The CDR3 is 16 amino acids. The CDR3 DNA reads TGCGCCAGCAGCTTGGTAACGGGAGGTCCTGGTAATGAGCAGTTCTTC. Translating it yields CASSLVTGGPGNEQFF.

CDR3 in DNA: TGTGCCAGCCTTAGTAAGGGAGTACCAGATACGCAGTATTTT. Its protein is CASLSKGVPDTQYF. This chain joins TRBV6-1 and TRBJ2-3; tentative D call: TRBD2 (5 bases). Germline values: CDR1 MNHNS, CDR2 SASEGT. The length of the CDR3 is 14 residues. V dropped 8 bases and J dropped 4 bases, with 16 bases sitting between them.

In its sample, this clonotype was seen many times. The junction departs from the called germline gene at one end, perhaps through a read error. V is TRBV7-3 and J is TRBJ2-1; 8 nucleotides line up with TRBD2. The CDR3 is made up of 15 amino acids. Looked up from germline, CDR1 is SGHTA and CDR2 is FQGTGA. CDR3 sequence (DNA): TGCGCCAGCAGCTTGGAACTAGCGGCCTACAATGAGCAGTTCTTC. It translates to CASSLELAAYNEQFF. Full variable domain (missing parts from reference TRBV7-3 and TRBJ2-1): GAGVSQTPSNKVTEKGKYVELRCDPISGHTALYWYRQSLGQGPEFLIYFQGTGAADDSGLPNDRFFAVRPEGSVSTLKIQRTERGDSAVYLCASSLELAAYNEQFFGPGTRLTVL.

This clonotype was detected a few times. The J gene is TRBJ2-1, the V gene TRBV7-2; possible D gene TRBD2, 5 bases. This CDR3 region has 14 residues. Trimming removed 8 bases from V and 3 bases from J, with 14 bases in between. Germline V gives CDR1 SGHTA, CDR2 FQGNSA. The CDR3, as DNA: TGTGCCAGCCCCTATTCGGGGAGCTACAATGAGCAGTTCTTC. Translating gives CASPYSGSYNEQFF.

In this sample, this clonotype turned up many times. The V and J genes are TRBV27 and TRBJ2-7, with 7 bases fitting TRBD2. Trimming at V came to 5 bases and at J to 4 bases, leaving 14 bases not matched to a gene. The germline V gene encodes CDR1 MNHEY and CDR2 SMNVEV (reference sequence). The length of the CDR3 is 16 residues. The CDR3 nucleotides read TGTGCCAGCAGTCTACTTGGGGGAGGGCGGGCTTACGAGCAGTACTTC. It translates to CASSLLGGGRAYEQYF.

This clonotype was counted at least ten times. The chain links TRBV20-1 to TRBJ1-4; 7 bases fit TRBD1. Germline CDR1 reads DFQATT; CDR2 reads SNEGSKA (reference sequence). J lost 3 bases, V lost 5 bases, and 15 bases had no gene match. This CDR3 has 17 amino acids. The CDR3 region has the DNA TGCAGTGCTTACCGGGACAGACCCAGGCGGGCTAATGAAAAACTGTTTTTT. It yields the protein CSAYRDRPRRANEKLFF.

This clonotype has just a few counts. The CDR3 region is CASSLGTGVHEQYF. The CDR3 DNA reads TGTGCCAGCTCACTAGGGACAGGGGTCCACGAGCAGTACTTC. V usage is TRBV18 and J usage is TRBJ2-7; 10 nucleotides align to TRBD1. The V segment lost 4 bases and the J segment 5 bases; nucleotides outside the gene matches: 5. CDR3 length: 14 amino acids. The germline V gene has CDR1 KGHSH and CDR2 LQKENI.

This chain links TRBV15 with TRBJ1-2; no firm D call. The CDR3 spans 13 residues. Trimming removed 0 bases from V and 3 bases from J, with 5 bases in between. CDR1 is LNHNV and CDR2 is YYDKDF in the germline V gene (reference sequence). The CDR3 reads CATSRDSDYGYTF. CDR3 nucleotides: TGTGCCACCAGCAGAGATTCGGACTATGGCTACACCTTC.

The rearrangement links TRBV7-3 to TRBJ2-1; 7 bases align to TRBD1. The CDR3 runs to 14 residues. Trimming took 4 bases from V and 7 from J; bases not matched to a gene: 7. Germline CDR1 is SGHTA and CDR2 is FQGTGA. CDR3 sequence: CASSSTGNHNEQFF. CDR3 sequence (DNA): TGTGCCAGCAGCTCGACAGGGAATCATAATGAGCAGTTCTTC.

The chain links TRBV7-6 to TRBJ2-2, with D unclear. V was cut by 1 base and J by 0 bases, with 18 bases left in between. Germline loops: CDR1 SGHVS, CDR2 FNYEAQ. This CDR3 has 19 amino acids. CDR3 DNA sequence: TGTGCCAGCAGCTTAGTCTCGACCGCTGTTGGCACGAACACCGGGGAGCTGTTTTTT. Protein: CASSLVSTAVGTNTGELFF.